The sample holds a few counts of the clone carrying this T cell receptor beta chain. The antigen is undetermined. These data belong to a study of vaccination effects on CD4 cells after COVID-19. The trim removed 0 bases at V and 1 base at J, leaving 9 bases unmatched. Germline V CDR1 and CDR2: SGDLS, YYNGEE. This CDR3 has 19 residues. Broader study findings: Healthy vaccinees' vaccine-induced clones included only 1 of 255 that recognized common cold coronaviruses. Late post-vaccination, clones induced by infection and those induced by vaccine underwent marked clonal contraction.

Peptide-pool stimulation followed by sequencing identified expanded antigen-specific CD4+ clonotypes in the ViraFEST assay. Following a roughly 11-day culture, CD4+ T cells were purified. BNT162b2 vaccine or mRNA-1273 vaccine was given to participants in two doses. Nobody among the vaccine recipients had prior SARS-CoV-2 infection (nucleocapsid antibodies were negative). A half-volume exchange with IL-2 medium occurred on days 3 and 7. The repertoire was sequenced with immunoSEQ multiplex PCR; TCRdb's copy has only in-frame clones and lacks some. Found here are approximately 83,000 clones, around four fifths of them singletons; the top ten hold about 1%.

The sequence was obtained from a human donor who received a COVID-19 vaccine. This specimen consisted of CD4+ T cells from PBMCs cultured with HCoV-OC43 spike peptides, obtained after COVID-19 vaccination. Subset specified: HCoV-OC43 spike overlapping peptide pool stimulation. This chain links TRBV9 with TRBJ2-4; 11 nucleotides line up with TRBD2. Written as DNA, the CDR3 is TGTGCCAGCAGCGTAGCGGCTAGCGGGGGGCTTGGGGCCAAAAACATTCAGTACTTC. It codes for CASSVAASGGLGAKNIQYF.